Below, 14 T cell receptor beta chains from the same sample are listed, as sequenced in a study of blood T cell repertoires in COVID-19. TCRdb's table, derived via immunoSEQ multiplex PCR, lists solely in-frame clones and lacks some. The repertoire holds 150,000 to 200,000 clones, with over 75% as singletons. The sample consisted of PBMCs or T cells enriched from blood (not recorded which). The source is a man over 45 who had recovered from COVID-19.

CDR3 bases: TGTGCCAGCAGCCTGCAATCCGGGACAGGGGGGACTGAAGCTTTCTTT. Amino acid sequence: CASSLQSGTGGTEAFF. This sequence joins TRBV7-2 and TRBJ1-1; the match to TRBD1 covers 11 bases. The CDR3 totals 16 residues. The germline V gene has CDR1 SGHTA and CDR2 FQGNSA. Germline trimming cut 5 bases from V and 5 bases from J; bases unmatched to any gene: 10.

This chain links TRBV24-1 with TRBJ2-2; 8 nucleotides match TRBD1. Germline values: CDR1 KGHDR, CDR2 SFDVKD. The J segment lost 5 bases and the V segment lost 3 bases, leaving 10 bases of the junction unmatched. The CDR3 sequence is 17 residues long. The CDR3 sequence: CATSDPSTGVGTGELFF. CDR3 nucleotide sequence: TGTGCCACCAGTGATCCGTCGACAGGGGTGGGAACCGGGGAGCTGTTTTTT.

V usage is TRBV6-5 and J usage is TRBJ2-7; a weak D match, TRBD1 (5 bases). The CDR3 consists of 13 residues. With 5 bases removed from V and 3 bases from J, the gap between germline ends came to 11 bases. Germline V lookup: CDR1 MNHEY, CDR2 SVGAGI. CDR3 bases: TGTGCCAGCAGTAGACCCCAGGGCTACGAGCAGTACTTC. This gives the protein CASSRPQGYEQYF.

The rearrangement joins TRBV24-1 to TRBJ2-1; TRBD2 matches 8 bases. This CDR3 is built from 15 residues. The V gene's germline CDR1 is KGHDR and CDR2 SFDVKD. V trimming: 7 bases; J trimming: 7 bases; junction bases outside the gene matches: 11. CDR3 amino acids: CATRTQGPGGNEQFF. Written as DNA, the CDR3 is TGTGCCACCAGGACACAGGGTCCGGGAGGGAATGAGCAGTTCTTC.

The chain has TRBV29-1 and TRBJ2-7; a possible D gene is TRBD1 (10 bases). The CDR3 runs 21 residues. V lost 5 bases, J lost 0 bases, and 35 bases lay in between. CDR1 and CDR2 (germline): SQVTM, ANQGSEA. CDR3 in amino acids: CSVQSRTGGWGSGGRSYEQYF. As DNA, the CDR3 is TGCAGCGTTCAATCCCGGACAGGGGGATGGGGTAGCGGGGGCCGCTCCTACGAGCAGTACTTC.

This clone was detected once. The chain carries TRBV24-1 and TRBJ2-7; 11 nucleotides line up with TRBD1. This CDR3 is 15 amino acids long. Germline V CDR1 and CDR2: KGHDR, SFDVKD. V lost 3 bases to trimming and J lost 3 bases; unmatched junction nucleotides: 3. The CDR3 DNA reads TGTGCCACCAGTGATCCCGGGACAGGGGGCTACGAGCAGTACTTC. This gives the protein CATSDPGTGGYEQYF.

This rearrangement joins TRBV5-5 to TRBJ1-1; 11 bases map to TRBD1. The CDR3 spans 16 residues. Trimming at V came to 4 bases and at J to 4 bases, leaving 9 bases not matched to a gene. CDR1 and CDR2 (germline): SGHKS, YYEKEE (reference sequence). The CDR3 DNA reads as TGTGCCAGCAGCCTCGGGACAGGGGGAGCGGGCACTGAAGCTTTCTTT. Protein product: CASSLGTGGAGTEAFF.

With regard to this clone: Other DNA sequences in this sample translate to the same CDR3. This chain joins TRBV27 and TRBJ1-2; D might be TRBD1 (5 bases). Looked up from germline, CDR1 is MNHEY and CDR2 is SMNVEV (reference sequence). V was clipped by 3 bases and J by 1 base, with 6 bases between them. This CDR3 spans 13 amino acids. This chain's CDR3 is CASSLTVNYGYTF. CDR3 coding DNA: TGTGCCAGCAGTTTGACAGTTAACTATGGCTACACCTTC.

The rearrangement joins TRBV28 to TRBJ2-3, with a tentative D call TRBD2 (7 bases). Deletions cut 9 bases from V and 4 bases from J, with 23 bases between. The V gene's germline CDR1 is MDHEN and CDR2 SYDVKM. This CDR3 spans 16 amino acids. CDR3 sequence reads: CASTKQWGEGADTQYF. CDR3 nucleotides: TGTGCCAGTACGAAGCAGTGGGGGGAGGGGGCAGATACGCAGTATTTT.

V and J are TRBV5-1 and TRBJ2-1; tentatively, D is TRBD2 (5 bases). Germline-derived CDR1 and CDR2 are SGHRS and YFSETQ. This CDR3 contains 15 residues. V lost 4 bases and J lost 4, with 15 bases in between. CDR3 sequence (DNA): TGCGCCAGCAGCAAAACTAGGGAACGGTACAATGAGCAGTTCTTC. This sequence encodes CASSKTRERYNEQFF.

In its sample, this clone was seen a few times. This chain joins TRBV28 and TRBJ1-5; tentative D call: TRBD1 (5 bases). This CDR3 comprises 14 residues. Deletions cut 2 bases from V and 4 bases from J, with 9 bases between. The germline V gene encodes CDR1 MDHEN and CDR2 SYDVKM. CDR3 in amino acids: CASSLVTANQPQHF. The DNA of the CDR3 is TGTGCCAGCAGTTTAGTGACAGCAAATCAGCCCCAGCATTTT.

This clone was found once. The chain carries TRBV4-2 and TRBJ2-5, with 11 bases that match TRBD2. The ends lost 1 base at V and 2 bases at J; junction bases unmatched: 9. The CDR3 sequence is 18 residues long. Per the germline V gene, CDR1 is LGHNA and CDR2 is YNFKEQ. The CDR3 spells CASSQVGASGGLQETQYF. The CDR3 DNA reads as TGTGCCAGCAGCCAAGTGGGGGCTAGCGGGGGGCTTCAAGAGACCCAGTACTTC.

The rearrangement joins TRBV7-8 to TRBJ2-1; TRBD2 matches 10 bases. Germline CDR1 is SGHVS and CDR2 is FQNEAQ. CDR3 length: 18 residues. V gave up 0 bases and J gave up 2 bases; unmatched junction bases: 7. For the CDR3, the DNA is TGTGCCAGCAGCTTAGCCAGCGGGGGGGTAGGGGCCTACAATGAGCAGTTCTTC. Translation gives CASSLASGGVGAYNEQFF.

This chain uses TRBV20-1 with TRBJ1-5; D call uncertain. From germline, CDR1 is DFQATT and CDR2 SNEGSKA (reference sequence). This CDR3 is built from 15 residues. The V end was cut by 3 bases, the J end by 6 bases, with 18 bases between. DNA of the CDR3: TGCAGTGCTAGTTCGGCGGCAGGTGGGAGTCAGCCCCAGCATTTT. Its protein is CSASSAAGGSQPQHF.